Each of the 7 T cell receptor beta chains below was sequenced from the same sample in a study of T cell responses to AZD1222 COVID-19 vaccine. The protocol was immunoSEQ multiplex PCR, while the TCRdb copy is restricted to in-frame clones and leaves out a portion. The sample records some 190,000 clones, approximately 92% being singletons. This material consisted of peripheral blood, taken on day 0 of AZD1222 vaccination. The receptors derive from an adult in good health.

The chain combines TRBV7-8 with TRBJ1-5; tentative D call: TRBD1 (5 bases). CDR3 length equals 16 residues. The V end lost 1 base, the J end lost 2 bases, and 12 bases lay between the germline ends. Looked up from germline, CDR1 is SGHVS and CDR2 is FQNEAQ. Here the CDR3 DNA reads TGTGCCAGCAGCTTAGTCCCAGGGCGAGGCAATCAGCCCCAGCATTTT. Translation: CASSLVPGRGNQPQHF.

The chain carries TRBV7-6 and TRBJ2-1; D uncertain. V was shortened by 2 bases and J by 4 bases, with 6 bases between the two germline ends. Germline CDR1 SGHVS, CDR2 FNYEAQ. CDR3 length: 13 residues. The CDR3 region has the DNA TGTGCCAGCAGCTTAAATTTGTACAATGAGCAGTTCTTC. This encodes CASSLNLYNEQFF.

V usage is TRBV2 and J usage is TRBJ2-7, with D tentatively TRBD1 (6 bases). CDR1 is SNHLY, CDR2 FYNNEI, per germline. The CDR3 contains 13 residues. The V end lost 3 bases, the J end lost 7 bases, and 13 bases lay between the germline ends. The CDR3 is CASSDTGFSEQYF. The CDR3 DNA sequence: TGTGCCAGCAGTGATACAGGGTTTTCGGAGCAGTACTTC.

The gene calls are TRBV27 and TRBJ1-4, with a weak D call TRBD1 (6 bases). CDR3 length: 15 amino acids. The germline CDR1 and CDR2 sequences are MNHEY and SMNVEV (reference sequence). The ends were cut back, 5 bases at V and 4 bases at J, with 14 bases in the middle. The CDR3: CASSLRQAYNEKLFF. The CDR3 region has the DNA TGTGCCAGCAGTCTCCGACAGGCGTATAATGAAAAACTGTTTTTT.

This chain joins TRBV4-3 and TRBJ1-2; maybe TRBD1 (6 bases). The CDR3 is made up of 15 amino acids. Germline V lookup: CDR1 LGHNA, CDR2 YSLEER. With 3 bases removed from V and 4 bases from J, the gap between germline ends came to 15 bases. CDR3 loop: CASSQGRGASYGYTF. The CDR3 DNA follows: TGCGCCAGCAGCCAGGGACGGGGGGCTAGCTATGGCTACACCTTC.

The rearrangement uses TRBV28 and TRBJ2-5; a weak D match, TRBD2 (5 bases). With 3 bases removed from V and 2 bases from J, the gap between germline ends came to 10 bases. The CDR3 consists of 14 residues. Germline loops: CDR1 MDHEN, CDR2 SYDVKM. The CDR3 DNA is TGTGCCAGCAGTTTGCGGGTCAGACAAGAGACCCAGTACTTC. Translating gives CASSLRVRQETQYF.

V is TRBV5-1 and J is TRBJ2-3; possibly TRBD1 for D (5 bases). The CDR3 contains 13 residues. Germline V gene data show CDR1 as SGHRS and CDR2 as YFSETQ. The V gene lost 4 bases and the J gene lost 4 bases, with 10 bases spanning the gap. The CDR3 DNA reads TGCGCCAGCAGCCTAGGGGCATCAGATACGCAGTATTTT. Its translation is CASSLGASDTQYF.